Below are 21 T cell receptor beta chains sequenced from a single sample in a study of T cell clones after liver transplantation. TCRdb's copy holds only in-frame clones and misses some; the assay was immunoSEQ multiplex PCR. The repertoire holds approximately 5,800 clones, with 81% as singletons. The sample consisted of CD8+ T cells from blood, taken before liver transplant. The receptors were gathered from a human donor who received a liver transplant.

The V gene is TRBV19, the J gene TRBJ2-4; 7 nucleotides agree with TRBD1. V shed 5 bases and J 7 bases; nucleotides not matched to a gene: 2. CDR1 is LNHDA and CDR2 is SQIVND in the germline V gene (reference sequence). CDR3 size: 12 residues. CDR3 in DNA: TGTGCCAGTAGTCAGACAGGGAACATTCAGTACTTC. Its translation is CASSQTGNIQYF.

V and J are TRBV7-3 and TRBJ2-3; D perhaps matches TRBD2 (7 bases). Germline assignment: CDR1 SGHTA and CDR2 FQGTGA. There are 15 residues in the CDR3. Trimming removed 1 base at V and 4 bases at J, with 12 bases between. The CDR3 loop is CASSLMVGGPDTQYF. The CDR3 DNA reads TGTGCCAGCAGCTTAATGGTGGGGGGGCCAGATACGCAGTATTTT.

In nucleotides, the CDR3 is TGTGCCACCAGCAGGCGCGGTCGGGCTAGCAATCAGCCCCAGCATTTT. Amino acid sequence: CATSRRGRASNQPQHF. The chain recombines TRBV15 with TRBJ1-5; D is ambiguous. V shed 3 bases and J shed 0 bases, with 12 bases lying between them. This CDR3 has 16 residues. Germline loops: CDR1 LNHNV, CDR2 YYDKDF (reference sequence).

This clone has more than one count but fewer than ten. The V gene is TRBV6-4, the J gene TRBJ2-3; the match to TRBD2 covers 9 bases. This CDR3 is 14 amino acids long. Germline V gene sequence: CDR1 MRHNA, CDR2 SNTAGT. Trimming at V came to 5 bases and at J to 8 bases, leaving 8 bases not matched to a gene. CDR3 in DNA: TGTGCCAGCAGTCCAGCGGGAGGAACGAGTACGCAGTATTTT. Translation gives CASSPAGGTSTQYF.

This chain joins TRBV18 and TRBJ1-1; 8 bases match TRBD1. V gave up 5 bases and J gave up 4 bases; unmatched junction bases: 3. The CDR3 runs to 13 residues. The germline gives CDR1 KGHSH, CDR2 LQKENI. The CDR3 sequence is CASSSTGGTEAFF. The CDR3, as DNA: TGTGCCAGCTCATCAACAGGGGGCACTGAAGCTTTCTTT.

The gene calls are TRBV4-2 and TRBJ2-7; the match to TRBD2 covers 8 bases. The V gene's germline CDR1 is LGHNA and CDR2 YNFKEQ. There are 16 residues in the CDR3. Trimming removed 0 bases from V and 7 bases from J; junction bases left unmatched: 11. CDR3 in amino acids: CASSQEGAAGGGEQYF. In DNA form, the CDR3 reads TGTGCCAGCAGCCAAGAGGGCGCGGCGGGGGGAGGGGAGCAGTACTTC.

The chain employs TRBV25-1 and TRBJ2-7, with TRBD1 matching over 12 bases. The CDR3 consists of 14 residues. J was trimmed by 9 bases and V by 3 bases; bases with no gene match: 6. In germline, CDR1 is MGHDK, CDR2 SYGVNS. The CDR3 reads CASSDSGTGGGQYF. CDR3 DNA sequence: TGTGCCAGCAGTGACTCCGGGACAGGGGGCGGGCAGTACTTC.

The V gene is TRBV19, the J gene TRBJ1-4; D unresolved. The V gene's germline CDR1 is LNHDA and CDR2 SQIVND (reference sequence). This CDR3 region has 12 residues. The V end lost 2 bases, the J end lost 7 bases, and 5 bases lay between the germline ends. Here the CDR3 DNA reads TGTGCCAGTAGTATAACGCTTGAAAAACTGTTTTTT. Translated: CASSITLEKLFF. Complete variable domain (other parts from reference TRBV19 and TRBJ1-4): DGGITQSPKYLFRKEGQNVTLSCEQNLNHDAMYWYRQDPGQGLRLIYYSQIVNDFQKGDIAEGYSVSREKKESFPLTVTSAQKNPTAFYLCASSITLEKLFFGSGTQLSVL.

The chain recombines TRBV2 with TRBJ2-7, with D tentatively TRBD2 (6 bases). V was pared by 7 bases and J by 3 bases, with 16 bases between. The CDR3 spans 14 residues. Germline loops: CDR1 SNHLY, CDR2 FYNNEI. The CDR3 DNA sequence: TGTGCCAGCATTTTTGGACCTAGCGACTACGAGCAGTACTTC. It yields the protein CASIFGPSDYEQYF.

The chain recombines TRBV4-3 with TRBJ1-3; D unclear. Deletions cut 0 bases from V and 2 bases from J, with 8 bases between. Germline V gene data show CDR1 as LGHNA and CDR2 as YSLEER. The length of the CDR3 is 15 residues. The CDR3 loop is CASSQDERPGNTIYF. The CDR3 DNA follows: TGCGCCAGCAGCCAAGATGAGCGACCTGGAAACACCATATATTTT.

The chain carries TRBV14 and TRBJ1-2, with a weak D call TRBD1 (5 bases). V shed 1 base and J shed 4 bases, with 13 bases lying between them. Germline assignment: CDR1 SGHDN and CDR2 FVKESK. The CDR3 contains 15 residues. Written as DNA, the CDR3 is TGTGCCAGCAGCCAAGTATCCGGGACGGCCTATGGCTACACCTTC. Its protein is CASSQVSGTAYGYTF.

With respect to this clone: An end of the junction differs from the germline gene, which may be a read error. The chain combines TRBV7-7 with TRBJ2-3; possibly TRBD2 for D (7 bases). Germline loops: CDR1 SSHAT, CDR2 FNYEAQ (reference sequence). The CDR3 is 15 residues long. This chain's CDR3 is CASSLVGGRTDTQYF. The CDR3 nucleotides are TGTGCTAGCAGCTTAGTGGGGGGGCGCACAGATACGCAGTATTTT. Complete variable domain (other parts from reference TRBV7-7 and TRBJ2-3): GAGVSQSPRYKVTKRGQDVTLRCDPISSHATLYWYQQALGQGPEFLTYFNYEAQPDKSGLPSDRFSAERPEGSISTLTIQRTEQRDSAMYRCASSLVGGRTDTQYFGPGTRLTVL.

The V gene is TRBV7-8, the J gene TRBJ2-3; 7 nucleotides align to TRBD1. The germline gives CDR1 SGHVS, CDR2 FQNEAQ. V shed 7 bases and J 6 bases; nucleotides not matched to a gene: 4. There are 12 residues in the CDR3. The CDR3 is CASIDREDTQYF. CDR3 nucleotide sequence: TGTGCCAGCATCGACAGGGAGGATACGCAGTATTTT.

The chain joins TRBV11-2 to TRBJ2-2; D is ambiguous. The CDR3 consists of 15 residues. V lost 3 bases and J lost 7, with 15 bases in between. Germline V lookup: CDR1 SGHAT, CDR2 FQNNGV. CDR3 nucleotides: TGTGCCAGCAGCTTGTTAGTAGGATCGGGCGGGGAGCTGTTTTTT. It specifies CASSLLVGSGGELFF. Filled out from reference TRBV11-2 and TRBJ2-2, the complete variable domain reads EAGVAQSPRYKIIEKRQSVAFWCNPISGHATLYWYQQILGQGPKLLIQFQNNGVVDDSQLPKDRFSAERLKGVDSTLKIQPAKLEDSAVYLCASSLLVGSGGELFFGEGSRLTVL.

This sequence joins TRBV7-9 and TRBJ2-5, with D perhaps TRBD1 (6 bases). CDR1 and CDR2 from the germline V gene are SEHNR and FQNEAQ (reference sequence). Trimming shortened V by 6 bases and J by 7 bases, and 21 bases separated the two germline ends. This CDR3 is 15 amino acids long. DNA of the CDR3: TGTGCCAGCAGTGGAGAGGGGACACCGGTTCGGACCCAGTACTTC. This sequence encodes CASSGEGTPVRTQYF.

V and J are TRBV9 and TRBJ2-2; TRBD2 might be the D (6 bases). Looked up from germline, CDR1 is SGDLS and CDR2 is YYNGEE. The CDR3 length is 15 residues. The V and J ends lost 4 bases and 3 bases respectively, with 13 bases between them. The CDR3 reads CASSIGGLDTGELFF. The CDR3 region has the DNA TGTGCCAGCAGCATCGGGGGACTCGACACCGGGGAGCTGTTTTTT. The full variable domain, in which reference TRBV9 and TRBJ2-2 provide the parts outside the CDR3, is DSGVTQTPKHLITATGQRVTLRCSPRSGDLSVYWYQQSLDQGLQFLIQYYNGEERAKGNILERFSAQQFPDLHSELNLSSLELGDSALYFCASSIGGLDTGELFFGEGSRLTVL.

This clone was recorded once. This rearrangement joins TRBV27 to TRBJ1-5, with 7 bases fitting TRBD1. CDR3 length equals 16 residues. Germline CDR1 is MNHEY and CDR2 is SMNVEV (reference sequence). Trimming removed 5 bases from V and 4 bases from J; junction bases left unmatched: 11. CDR3 protein: CASSPPRAGGNQPQHF. CDR3 nucleotide sequence: TGTGCCAGCAGTCCCCCGAGGGCAGGGGGAAATCAGCCCCAGCATTTT.

The chain carries TRBV5-4 and TRBJ1-5; 8 bases are a match to TRBD1. This CDR3 comprises 14 residues. V was pared by 4 bases and J by 3 bases, with 3 bases of the junction left unmatched. Germline-derived CDR1 and CDR2 are SGHNT and YYREEE (reference sequence). The CDR3 bases are TGTGCCAGCAGCCCGGACAGGGACAATCAGCCCCAGCATTTT. Protein sequence: CASSPDRDNQPQHF.

The chain has TRBV27 and TRBJ2-1; TRBD2 matches at 8 bases. The CDR3 totals 16 residues. Germline CDR1 reads MNHEY; CDR2 reads SMNVEV (reference sequence). The V gene end was trimmed by 5 bases and the J gene end by 5 bases; junction bases not matched to a gene: 11. The CDR3, as DNA: TGTGCCAGCAGTCCCCCCAGCGGGAGAGGGGACAATGAGCAGTTCTTC. Amino acids: CASSPPSGRGDNEQFF.

The count of this clone is one. The V call is TRBV9, the J call TRBJ1-4; D not certain. The V gene lost 2 bases and the J gene lost 4 bases, with 12 bases spanning the gap. CDR1 and CDR2 from the germline V gene are SGDLS and YYNGEE. CDR3 size: 15 residues. CDR3 nucleotides: TGTGCCAGCAGCGTTACCTCAACCGGTAATGAAAAACTGTTTTTT. Translating gives CASSVTSTGNEKLFF.

This clone was seen only once. V and J are TRBV19 and TRBJ2-1; 7 bases fit TRBD1. The length of the CDR3 is 13 residues. Losses at the gene ends were 6 bases for V and 10 bases for J; bases not matched to a gene: 9. CDR1 and CDR2 from the germline V gene are LNHDA and SQIVND (reference sequence). The CDR3 here is CASRTGTVNEQFF. DNA of the CDR3: TGTGCCAGTAGGACCGGGACAGTGAACGAGCAGTTCTTC.